The 29 T cell receptor beta chains listed next were all sequenced from one sample in a study of blood T cell repertoires in COVID-19. Generated by immunoSEQ multiplex PCR, the TCRdb table keeps only in-frame clones and is missing some. This table has some 250,000 clones, around 83% appearing once. Input material: peripheral blood. The receptor set was obtained from an elderly man with acute or convalescent COVID-19.

The V and J genes are TRBV6-5 and TRBJ1-2; D possibly corresponds to TRBD1 (6 bases). Germline V lookup: CDR1 MNHEY, CDR2 SVGAGI. This CDR3 region has 15 residues. With 6 bases removed from V and 4 bases from J, the gap between germline ends came to 18 bases. CDR3 sequence reads: CASSLQGNVGYGYTF. DNA of the CDR3: TGTGCCAGCAGCCTACAGGGCAATGTAGGCTATGGCTACACCTTC.

The chain has TRBV24-1 and TRBJ2-2; D is possibly TRBD1 (6 bases). The V gene's germline CDR1 is KGHDR and CDR2 SFDVKD. Trimming left V 8 bases short and J 5 bases short, with 14 bases between. CDR3 length equals 14 residues. Here the CDR3 reads CATTDRESTGELFF. The CDR3 DNA reads TGTGCCACCACGGACAGAGAAAGTACCGGGGAGCTGTTTTTT.

V is TRBV27 and J is TRBJ2-2; TRBD1 agrees at 9 bases. CDR1 is MNHEY, CDR2 SMNVEV, per germline (reference sequence). Germline trimming cut 3 bases from V and 3 bases from J; bases unmatched to any gene: 8. The CDR3 consists of 17 residues. The DNA for the CDR3 is TGTGCCAGCAGTTTGAATTGGGACAGGGTTTACACCGGGGAGCTGTTTTTT. Its translation: CASSLNWDRVYTGELFF.

The V and J genes are TRBV2 and TRBJ2-3; D possibly corresponds to TRBD1 (5 bases). CDR3 length equals 16 residues. With 3 bases removed from V and 4 bases from J, the gap between germline ends came to 17 bases. Germline CDR1 reads SNHLY; CDR2 reads FYNNEI. Here the CDR3 reads CASSEWTLGASDTQYF. In DNA, the CDR3 is TGTGCCAGCAGTGAGTGGACACTCGGAGCCTCAGATACGCAGTATTTT. The complete variable domain, with remaining parts taken from reference TRBV2 and TRBJ2-3, reads EPEVTQTPSHQVTQMGQEVILRCVPISNHLYFYWYRQILGQKVEFLVSFYNNEISEKSEIFDDQFSVERPDGSNFTLKIRSTKLEDSAMYFCASSEWTLGASDTQYFGPGTRLTVL.

This chain uses TRBV7-8 with TRBJ1-1; 10 nucleotides match TRBD1. This CDR3 comprises 13 residues. In germline, CDR1 is SGHVS, CDR2 FQNEAQ. V shed 7 bases, J shed 9 bases, and the junction held 8 bases outside the gene matches. CDR3 loop: CASKTRDRGKAFF. CDR3 nucleotides: TGTGCCAGCAAGACCCGGGACAGGGGAAAAGCTTTCTTT.

V is TRBV19 and J is TRBJ2-3; D perhaps matches TRBD2 (7 bases). The V gene's germline CDR1 is LNHDA and CDR2 SQIVND (reference sequence). CDR3 length equals 13 residues. V was trimmed by 7 bases and J by 6 bases, leaving 14 bases between them. The CDR3 reads CASNAGAEDTQYF. The DNA for the CDR3 is TGTGCCAGTAACGCGGGGGCCGAGGATACGCAGTATTTT.

This chain uses TRBV2 with TRBJ1-4; D unclear. Germline assignment: CDR1 SNHLY and CDR2 FYNNEI. This CDR3 comprises 15 residues. Trimming left V 4 bases short and J 0 bases short, with 9 bases between. This CDR3 reads CASSAPGSTNEKLFF. The CDR3 DNA reads TGTGCCAGCAGTGCCCCAGGATCAACTAATGAAAAACTGTTTTTT.

The rearrangement uses TRBV7-9 and TRBJ2-7, with TRBD2 identical over 13 bases. V was pared by 3 bases and J by 2 bases, with 7 bases of the junction left unmatched. The CDR3 is made up of 17 amino acids. The V gene's germline CDR1 is SEHNR and CDR2 FQNEAQ (reference sequence). This chain's CDR3 is CASSFGTSGMSPYEQYF. The CDR3 region has the DNA TGTGCCAGCAGCTTCGGGACTAGCGGGATGTCCCCCTACGAGCAGTACTTC.

The chain recombines TRBV5-1 with TRBJ1-4; TRBD1 aligns across 7 bases. This CDR3 has 14 amino acids. The V gene end was trimmed by 5 bases and the J gene end by 5 bases; junction bases not matched to a gene: 6. Germline CDR1 SGHRS, CDR2 YFSETQ. In DNA, the CDR3 is TGCGCCAGCAGTTATGGGACAGAAAATGAAAAACTGTTTTTT. Its translation: CASSYGTENEKLFF.

This clone has more than one count but fewer than ten. The chain couples TRBV18 to TRBJ1-5; D possibly corresponds to TRBD1 (5 bases). The V gene's germline CDR1 is KGHSH and CDR2 LQKENI. This CDR3 contains 15 residues. The V end lost 3 bases, the J end lost 4 bases, and 13 bases lay between the germline ends. The CDR3 reads CASSPAGTVNQPQHF. The CDR3 DNA reads TGTGCCAGCTCACCGGCGGGGACGGTAAATCAGCCCCAGCATTTT.

This CDR3 is CASSFGTGSSTGELFF. The CDR3 bases are TGCGCCAGCAGCTTTGGGACAGGGTCCTCCACCGGGGAGCTGTTTTTT. The chain has TRBV5-1 and TRBJ2-2; 9 nucleotides line up with TRBD1. The length of the CDR3 is 16 residues. CDR1 SGHRS and CDR2 YFSETQ come from the germline V gene. V was clipped by 2 bases and J by 4 bases; unmatched bases: 6.

The V gene is TRBV19, the J gene TRBJ1-2, with a tentative D call TRBD1 (6 bases). The CDR3 runs to 15 residues. Per the germline V gene, CDR1 is LNHDA and CDR2 is SQIVND (reference sequence). V lost 3 bases and J lost 3, with 14 bases in between. The CDR3 loop is CASSMGRYRDYGYTF. DNA of the CDR3: TGTGCCAGTAGTATGGGCCGGTACAGGGACTATGGCTACACCTTC.

The chain recombines TRBV4-1 with TRBJ2-5; D may be TRBD1 (6 bases). CDR3 length: 14 residues. V was pared by 0 bases and J by 2 bases, with 7 bases between. Germline-derived CDR1 and CDR2 are MGHRA and YSYEKL. This CDR3 is CASSQEDRQETQYF. DNA for the CDR3: TGCGCCAGCAGCCAAGAGGACAGACAAGAGACCCAGTACTTC.

In this sample, this clone turned up a few times. The chain uses TRBV15 and TRBJ2-7; D possibly corresponds to TRBD2 (6 bases). This CDR3 has 15 amino acids. Germline V lookup: CDR1 LNHNV, CDR2 YYDKDF (reference sequence). V was cut by 1 base and J by 0 bases, with 10 bases left in between. This CDR3 is CATSRATGSSYEQYF. In DNA form, the CDR3 reads TGTGCCACCAGCAGAGCTACCGGGAGCTCCTACGAGCAGTACTTC.

V and J are TRBV2 and TRBJ2-7; D is possibly TRBD1 (7 bases). This CDR3 is 11 amino acids long. The germline gives CDR1 SNHLY, CDR2 FYNNEI. Trimming stripped 5 bases from V and 8 bases from J, with 10 bases between. The CDR3 bases are TGTGCCAGCAGTCCAGGGGGGAAGCAGTACTTC. Translating gives CASSPGGKQYF.

V usage is TRBV5-1 and J usage is TRBJ1-5; 9 nucleotides line up with TRBD1. V lost 4 bases, J lost 6 bases, and 5 bases stayed unmatched. This CDR3 contains 14 residues. From germline, CDR1 is SGHRS and CDR2 YFSETQ. The CDR3 bases are TGCGCCAGCAGCCCAGGACAGGGGACTCAGCCCCAGCATTTT. Amino acid sequence: CASSPGQGTQPQHF.

The chain combines TRBV2 with TRBJ2-7; TRBD2 matches at 8 bases. The CDR3 sequence is 19 residues long. Germline V CDR1 and CDR2: SNHLY, FYNNEI. The V and J ends lost 6 bases and 0 bases, in that order; junction bases with no gene match: 19. The DNA of the CDR3 is TGTGCCAGCAGCACTAGGGGGACTAGTGGGGCACAGAGCTCCTACGAGCAGTACTTC. Its protein product is CASSTRGTSGAQSSYEQYF.

This clone was seen once. The chain couples TRBV7-9 to TRBJ1-2; 7 bases align to TRBD1. In germline, CDR1 is SEHNR, CDR2 FQNEAQ (reference sequence). After removal of 5 bases from V and 4 bases from J, the junction contained 7 bases not matched to a gene. The CDR3 has 14 residues. CDR3 sequence reads: CASSTRQGIYGYTF. The CDR3 DNA reads TGTGCCAGCAGCACAAGACAGGGAATCTATGGCTACACCTTC.

This clone was seen just once. This chain links TRBV7-8 with TRBJ2-7; possibly TRBD2 for D (6 bases). Germline V gives CDR1 SGHVS, CDR2 FQNEAQ. Trimming took off 5 bases at V and 4 bases at J, with 18 bases between the two ends. The CDR3 runs to 15 residues. The CDR3 is CASSLAIGGSYEQYF. CDR3 DNA: TGTGCCAGCAGCCTGGCCATTGGGGGGTCGTACGAGCAGTACTTC.

The J gene is TRBJ2-1, the V gene TRBV19, with 12 bases that match TRBD2. CDR1 LNHDA and CDR2 SQIVND come from the germline V gene (reference sequence). The CDR3 loop spans 14 amino acids. V was pared by 5 bases and J by 7 bases, with 3 bases of the junction left unmatched. The CDR3 DNA sequence: TGTGCCAGTAGTCCTAGCGGGGGGGCAAATGAGCAGTTCTTC. Translating it yields CASSPSGGANEQFF.

This chain connects TRBV18 to TRBJ2-5; 10 bases align to TRBD2. The CDR3 is made up of 15 amino acids. The germline CDR1 and CDR2 sequences are KGHSH and LQKENI. The J segment lost 5 bases and the V segment lost 4 bases, leaving 7 bases of the junction unmatched. The CDR3 bases are TGTGCCAGCTCACGCCTAGCGGGGGATAGGGAGACCCAGTACTTC. Translating it yields CASSRLAGDRETQYF.

This chain joins TRBV9 and TRBJ2-1, with 8 nucleotides matching TRBD2. The CDR3 runs to 12 residues. Germline assignment: CDR1 SGDLS and CDR2 YYNGEE. The ends lost 0 bases at V and 12 bases at J; junction bases unmatched: 2. CDR3 sequence reads: CASSVGAGGQFF. CDR3 in DNA: TGTGCCAGCAGCGTAGGCGCGGGAGGGCAGTTCTTC.

This chain connects TRBV29-1 to TRBJ2-7, with D possibly TRBD1 on 6 matching bases. The germline CDR1 and CDR2 sequences are SQVTM and ANQGSEA. The V and J ends lost 4 bases and 5 bases respectively, with 12 bases between them. The CDR3 is made up of 12 amino acids. The CDR3 here is CSVGTGSNEQYF. In DNA, the CDR3 is TGCAGCGTTGGAACAGGGTCCAACGAGCAGTACTTC.

V and J are TRBV5-1 and TRBJ2-7, with a tentative D call TRBD2 (5 bases). This CDR3 spans 14 amino acids. In germline, CDR1 is SGHRS, CDR2 YFSETQ. Trimming pared 3 bases from V and 2 bases from J, leaving 12 bases between. The CDR3 spells CASSYVDGTYEQYF. CDR3 DNA: TGCGCCAGCAGCTATGTCGACGGGACCTACGAGCAGTACTTC.

The CDR3 is CASSPDRGLSSGNTIYF. As DNA, the CDR3 is TGTGCCAGCAGTCCCGACAGGGGGTTGAGCTCTGGAAACACCATATATTTT. The genes are TRBV27 and TRBJ1-3, with 9 bases identical to TRBD1. The germline V gene has CDR1 MNHEY and CDR2 SMNVEV (reference sequence). The length of the CDR3 is 17 residues. V was pared by 5 bases and J by 0 bases, with 8 bases of the junction left unmatched.

The rearrangement uses TRBV7-7 and TRBJ2-5; 7 bases line up with TRBD1. Germline V CDR1 and CDR2: SSHAT, FNYEAQ (reference sequence). This CDR3 region has 10 residues. The DNA for the CDR3 is TGTGCTGGACAGGAAGAGACCCAGTACTTC. This gives the protein CAGQEETQYF.

This clone was seen a handful of times. V gene TRBV5-6 combines with J gene TRBJ2-6; unclear D gene. Germline V gene sequence: CDR1 SGHDT, CDR2 YYEEEE. V was trimmed by 8 bases and J by 0 bases, leaving 6 bases between them. CDR3 length: 13 amino acids. The CDR3 coding sequence is TGTGCCAGTGCGAGCTCTGGGGCCAACGTCCTGACTTTC. Its protein is CASASSGANVLTF.

The chain has TRBV7-6 and TRBJ1-5; D is possibly TRBD1 (6 bases). The CDR3 sequence is 17 residues long. Between the trimmed V and J ends, which lost 4 bases and 0 bases, there was a span of 16 bases. Germline V gene sequence: CDR1 SGHVS, CDR2 FNYEAQ. The CDR3 DNA is TGTGCCAGCAGCTACGGGACATCTTTTTATAGCAATCAGCCCCAGCATTTT. This sequence encodes CASSYGTSFYSNQPQHF.

This chain uses TRBV3-1 (or the pseudogene TRBV3-2) with TRBJ2-3, with 12 bases fitting TRBD2. The ends lost 4 bases at V and 4 bases at J; junction bases unmatched: 6. CDR1 and CDR2 (germline): LGHDT, YNNKEL (reference sequence). There are 16 residues in the CDR3. The CDR3 loop is CASSPTSGRGSDTQYF. Written as DNA, the CDR3 is TGTGCCAGCAGCCCGACTAGCGGGAGAGGGTCAGATACGCAGTATTTT.